The entry below gives a single T cell receptor (beta chain) sequence along with its context. Per sample, extraction of total RNA gave at least 5 micrograms in every case. It was with a sample-barcoded 5' primer and a J-beta primer mix that a second PCR of about 6 to 12 cycles was run. One entry per CDR3 protein, called by TCRdb with MiXCR from the 5' RACE reads. The repertoire holds 1.4 million or so distinct CDR3 sequences, with under 55% as singletons. The data stem from a study of blood T cells in healthy people across ages. This CDR3 contains 16 residues. The V end was cut by 5 bases, the J end by 0 bases, with 17 bases between. Germline V gives CDR1 SEHNR, CDR2 FQNEAQ (reference sequence).

The V gene is TRBV7-9, the J gene TRBJ2-7; D ambiguous. Sequencing input: blood. The TCR sequence derives from a woman aged 18-35 years in good health. The CDR3 nucleotides are TGTGCCAGCAGCCGAAGGACGGAGTTGAGCTCCTACGAGCAGTACTTC. Translating it yields CASSRRTELSSYEQYF.